Below, 5 T cell receptor beta chains from the same sample are listed, as sequenced in a study of CD8 T cells in Susac syndrome (dated by TCRdb to the late 2010s). Library preparation was by the immunoSEQ multiplex PCR assay. RNA was extracted with the RNeasy kit and roughly 0.5 to 1 ug was reverse transcribed using random hexamers. The public sequencing data were trimmed at Q25 with fastp and processed into clonotypes with MiXCR by TCRdb, which kept only in-frame beta chains. A single entry per CDR3 protein holds the most common genes and DNA from its merged rows. This sample holds some 170,000 distinct CDR3 sequences; about 95% were observed only once. 0.1% of the sample is in the top ten clones. Sequencing was carried out using CD4+ T cells from PBMCs. These receptors were taken from a human donor in good health.

The gene calls are TRBV27 and TRBJ2-5; 9 bases are shared with TRBD1. CDR1 is MNHEY, CDR2 SMNVEV, per germline (reference sequence). Trimming took 8 bases from V and 5 from J; bases not matched to a gene: 12. CDR3 length: 15 amino acids. In DNA form, the CDR3 reads TGTGCCAGCTCCCTAACCGGGACAGGGAGCGAGACCCAGTACTTC. Protein sequence: CASSLTGTGSETQYF.

The V gene is TRBV6-2 or TRBV6-3, the J gene TRBJ2-4; D unresolved. The germline V and J ends were trimmed by 2 bases and 1 base, with 3 bases remaining between them. The CDR3 runs to 13 residues. The germline V gene encodes CDR1 MNHEY and CDR2 SVGEGT. CDR3 nucleotide sequence: TGTGCCAGCAGTTACGCGGCCAAAAACATTCAGTACTTC. It yields the protein CASSYAAKNIQYF.

The chain combines TRBV7-2 with TRBJ2-7, with 8 nucleotides matching TRBD2. Per germline, CDR1 SGHTA and CDR2 FQGNSA. The trim removed 5 bases at V and 0 bases at J, leaving 6 bases unmatched. The CDR3 has 15 amino acids. The CDR3 DNA sequence: TGTGCCAGCAGCCCAACTAGCGGAGCCTCCTACGAGCAGTACTTC. Its translation is CASSPTSGASYEQYF. The full variable domain, completed using reference TRBV7-2 and TRBJ2-7, is GAGVSQSPSNKVTEKGKDVELRCDPISGHTALYWYRQSLGQGLEFLIYFQGNSAPDKSGLPSDRFSAERTGGSVSTLTIQRTQQEDSAVYLCASSPTSGASYEQYFGPGTRLTVT.

J is TRBJ1-2 and V is TRBV20-1; possibly TRBD1 for D (6 bases). Germline V gene sequence: CDR1 DFQATT, CDR2 SNEGSKA (reference sequence). Trimming took off 3 bases at V and 7 bases at J, with 15 bases between the two ends. The CDR3 is made up of 13 amino acids. Here the CDR3 reads CSASTGRDSGYTF. The DNA for the CDR3 is TGCAGTGCTAGTACAGGGCGTGATTCTGGCTACACCTTC.

The chain recombines TRBV29-1 with TRBJ2-3, with a weak D call TRBD2 (6 bases). The V gene's germline CDR1 is SQVTM and CDR2 ANQGSEA. The CDR3 spans 14 residues. Trimming removed 4 bases from V and 1 base from J, with 12 bases in between. This chain's CDR3 is CSVALAQGTDTQYF. Here the CDR3 DNA reads TGCAGCGTTGCTCTAGCGCAGGGCACAGATACGCAGTATTTT.